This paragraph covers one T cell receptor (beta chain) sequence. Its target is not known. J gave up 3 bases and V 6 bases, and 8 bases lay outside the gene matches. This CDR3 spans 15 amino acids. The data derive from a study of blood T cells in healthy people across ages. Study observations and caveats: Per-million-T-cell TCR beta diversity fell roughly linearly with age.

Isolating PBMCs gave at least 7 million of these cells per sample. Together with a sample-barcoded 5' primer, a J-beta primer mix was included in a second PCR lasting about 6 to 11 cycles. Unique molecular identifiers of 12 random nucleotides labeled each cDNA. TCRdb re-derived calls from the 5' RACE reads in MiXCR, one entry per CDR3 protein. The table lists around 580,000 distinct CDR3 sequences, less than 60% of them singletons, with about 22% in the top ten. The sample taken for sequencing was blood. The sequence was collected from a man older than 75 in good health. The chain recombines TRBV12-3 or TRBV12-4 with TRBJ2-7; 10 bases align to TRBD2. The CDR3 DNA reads TGTGCCAGCAGCCAAAGCGGGAGGGATCTCTACGAGCAGTACTTC. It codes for CASSQSGRDLYEQYF.